This TCR beta chain was sequenced during a study of blood T cells in healthy people across ages. Using a J-beta primer mix together with a sample-barcoded 5' primer, a second PCR was run for roughly 7 to 12 cycles. TCRdb ran MiXCR on the 5' RACE reads and lists one entry per CDR3 protein. The data hold hundreds of thousands of distinct CDR3 sequences, with less than 35% observed a single time. Trimming at V came to 5 bases and at J to 4 bases, leaving 5 bases not matched to a gene. This CDR3 is built from 13 residues. Germline V lookup: CDR1 SGHRS, CDR2 YFSETQ. This clonotype has ten or more counts. The clonotype comes from a woman older than 75 in good health. This chain joins TRBV5-1 and TRBJ1-2, with TRBD1 matching over 7 bases. Material: blood. The DNA for the CDR3 is TGCGCCAGCAGTCTCGGGACAGCCTATGGCTACACCTTC. This gives the protein CASSLGTAYGYTF. Variable domain in full (rest from reference TRBV5-1 and TRBJ1-2): KAGVTQTPRYLIKTRGQQVTLSCSPISGHRSVSWYQQTPGQGLQFLFEYFSETQRNKGNFPGRFSGRQFSNSRSEMNVSTLELGDSALYLCASSLGTAYGYTFGSGTRLTVV.